The source of this TCR beta chain is a study of T cell repertoires in cytomegalovirus infection. Study-wide background: Public TCR beta signatures indicated both CMV infection and matching HLA type. Study-wide points: Clonotype analysis showed dominance of the ex vivo response by HLA-C-restricted CMV-specific TCR beta clonotypes.

In this sample, this clonotype turned up many times. Its target is not known. V shed 5 bases and J 2 bases; nucleotides not matched to a gene: 7. Germline V lookup: CDR1 SGHAT, CDR2 FQNNGV. CDR3 length: 16 amino acids. TCRdb ran MiXCR on the reads and lists one entry per CDR3 protein. The data show some 600,000 distinct CDR3 sequences, with 20% to 25% seen just once and 6.5% to 10% held by the top ten. This TCR came from a human donor in good health (CMV status not recorded). Some clones in this sample may be carry-over from other donors' samples. The sequenced sample was CD8+ T cells from PBMCs. The chain has TRBV11-2 and TRBJ2-3; 10 nucleotides align to TRBD2. CDR3 sequence: CASSGWTSGHTDTQYF. The CDR3 nucleotides read TGTGCCAGCAGCGGGTGGACTAGCGGACACACAGATACGCAGTATTTT.